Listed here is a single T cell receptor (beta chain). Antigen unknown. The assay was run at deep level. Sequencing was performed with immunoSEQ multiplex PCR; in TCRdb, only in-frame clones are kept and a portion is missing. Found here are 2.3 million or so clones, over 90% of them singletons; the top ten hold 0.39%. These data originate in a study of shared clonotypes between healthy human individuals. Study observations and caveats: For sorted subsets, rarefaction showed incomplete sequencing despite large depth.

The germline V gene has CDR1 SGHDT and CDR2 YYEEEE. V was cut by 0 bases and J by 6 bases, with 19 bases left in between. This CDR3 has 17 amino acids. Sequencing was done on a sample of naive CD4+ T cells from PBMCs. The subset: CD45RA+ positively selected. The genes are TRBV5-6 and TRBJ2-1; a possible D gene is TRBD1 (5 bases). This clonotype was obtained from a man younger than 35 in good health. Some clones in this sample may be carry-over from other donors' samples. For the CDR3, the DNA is TGTGCCAGCAGCTTGGAGATTAGCCAGGGATGGGGCAATGAGCAGTTCTTC. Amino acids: CASSLEISQGWGNEQFF.